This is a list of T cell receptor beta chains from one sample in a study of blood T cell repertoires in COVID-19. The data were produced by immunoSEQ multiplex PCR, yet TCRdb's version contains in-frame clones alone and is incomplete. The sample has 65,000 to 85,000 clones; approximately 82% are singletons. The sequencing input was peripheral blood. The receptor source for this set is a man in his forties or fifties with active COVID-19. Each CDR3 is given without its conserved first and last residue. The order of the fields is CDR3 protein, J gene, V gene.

ASSLKGDRTSYEQY	TRBJ2-7	TRBV11-3
ASSLLGGEWAYNEQF	TRBJ2-1	TRBV9
SVGTGGYNEKLF	TRBJ1-4	TRBV29-1
ASRGQGAYNEQF	TRBJ2-1	TRBV5-1
SVVTGGAADTQY	TRBJ2-3	TRBV29-1
ASSQDAGGPVPQY	TRBJ2-3	TRBV3-1/TRBV3-2
ASSLPRTGFQETQY	TRBJ2-5	TRBV7-8
ASSLADTQY	TRBJ2-3	TRBV5-6
ASSFGQGGDEQF	TRBJ2-1	TRBV5-8
ASGLALGQPQH	TRBJ1-5	TRBV12-5
ASSPIPGTASYEQY	TRBJ2-7	TRBV9
ASSDGGWSADPYEQY	TRBJ2-7	TRBV2
ASSLPLTDGGNQPQH	TRBJ1-5	TRBV6-2/TRBV6-3
ASRSRGGVNEQY	TRBJ2-7	TRBV19
ASSQLGTSGEDEQY	TRBJ2-7	TRBV4-1
ASSLQGNTEAF	TRBJ1-1	TRBV3-1/TRBV3-2
ASSQEVSGAPLH	TRBJ1-6	TRBV3-1/TRBV3-2
ASSSGNQPQH	TRBJ1-5	TRBV28
ASRGLERLEQY	TRBJ2-7	TRBV19
ASSPQRGGKTDTQY	TRBJ2-3	TRBV7-2
ASSLTAGGWNTGELF	TRBJ2-2	TRBV27
ASSQFYAARGSKNTEAF	TRBJ1-1	TRBV23-1
ASSTLDRGPYQETQY	TRBJ2-5	TRBV7-9
ASSLGGSYNEQF	TRBJ2-1	TRBV7-8
ACGDRGLTGELF	TRBJ2-2	TRBV25-1
ASSSFGLAGSTDTQY	TRBJ2-3	TRBV27
ATNLAGAGDTQY	TRBJ2-3	TRBV10-3
ASSHRGDRGRKTQY	TRBJ2-5	TRBV11-3
PSRPGGGYGYT	TRBJ1-2	TRBV5-1
ASSLDVSEQF	TRBJ2-1	TRBV7-3
ASSQDRREVNTEAF	TRBJ1-1	TRBV4-1
ASSLRAGVTDTQY	TRBJ2-3	TRBV5-1
ASRRGTGHNSPLH	TRBJ1-6	TRBV7-8
ASSLVGRVDEKLF	TRBJ1-4	TRBV7-2
ASSDTWGQGGYEQY	TRBJ2-7	TRBV7-9
ASSPNGGGTYEQY	TRBJ2-7	TRBV18
ASQDSHSNQPQH	TRBJ1-5	TRBV2
ASSTPPGQGNYYEQY	TRBJ2-7	TRBV19
ASSLTGGGGEKLF	TRBJ1-4	TRBV7-2
ASSWPRGPYGYT	TRBJ1-2	TRBV28
ASRYSLNTEAF	TRBJ1-1	TRBV19